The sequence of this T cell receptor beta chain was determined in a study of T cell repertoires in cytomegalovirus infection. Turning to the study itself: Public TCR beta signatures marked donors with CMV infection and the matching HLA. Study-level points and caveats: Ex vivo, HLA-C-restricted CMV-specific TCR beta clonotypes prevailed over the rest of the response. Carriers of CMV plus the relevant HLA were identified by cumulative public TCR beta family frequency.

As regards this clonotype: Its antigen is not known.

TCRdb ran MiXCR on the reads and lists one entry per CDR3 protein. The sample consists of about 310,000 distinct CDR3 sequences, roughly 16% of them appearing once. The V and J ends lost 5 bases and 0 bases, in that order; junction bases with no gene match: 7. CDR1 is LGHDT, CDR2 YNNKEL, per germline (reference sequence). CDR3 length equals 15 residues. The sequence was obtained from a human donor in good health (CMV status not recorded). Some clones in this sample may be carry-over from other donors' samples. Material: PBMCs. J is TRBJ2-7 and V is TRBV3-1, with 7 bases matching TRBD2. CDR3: CASSSPGLSSYEQYF. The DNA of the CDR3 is TGTGCCAGCAGCTCTCCGGGACTATCCTCCTACGAGCAGTACTTC.